These 3 T cell receptor beta chains originate from one sample sequenced in a study of cytotoxic CD8 clonotypes in ibrutinib-treated CLL. The data were produced by immunoSEQ multiplex PCR, yet TCRdb's version contains in-frame clones alone and is incomplete. This repertoire shows around 310,000 clones, almost 80% found once; its top ten account for 6.5% to 8%. The sample here was PBMCs, taken before ibrutinib treatment. The receptors originated from a human donor with chronic lymphocytic leukemia.

This clone appeared a single time. The J gene is TRBJ2-7, the V gene TRBV6-5, with D unresolved. This CDR3 is 13 amino acids long. Germline V gene lookup returns CDR1 MNHEY and CDR2 SVGAGI. Trimming removed 5 bases from V and 3 bases from J, with 11 bases in between. The chain's CDR3 is CASSISTRYEQYF. The CDR3 bases are TGTGCCAGCAGTATCAGCACACGCTACGAGCAGTACTTC.

This sequence joins TRBV5-1 and TRBJ1-3; D gene ambiguous. V lost 0 bases to trimming and J lost 0 bases, with 7 bases between them. From germline, CDR1 is SGHRS and CDR2 YFSETQ. CDR3 length: 15 amino acids. The CDR3 sequence is CASSLGEGSGNTIYF. CDR3 in DNA: TGCGCCAGCAGCTTGGGGGAAGGCTCTGGAAACACCATATATTTT.

This clone showed up many times. This chain links TRBV2 with TRBJ2-7; D may match TRBD1 or TRBD2 (6 bases each). Trimming shortened V by 8 bases and J by 3 bases, and 11 bases separated the two germline ends. Germline values: CDR1 SNHLY, CDR2 FYNNEI. CDR3 length: 12 residues. In DNA, the CDR3 is TGTGCCAGCCTTGGGGGGCTCTACGAGCAGTACTTC. This gives the protein CASLGGLYEQYF. Full variable domain (remainder filled in from reference TRBV2 and TRBJ2-7): EPEVTQTPSHQVTQMGQEVILRCVPISNHLYFYWYRQILGQKVEFLVSFYNNEISEKSEIFDDQFSVERPDGSNFTLKIRSTKLEDSAMYFCASLGGLYEQYFGPGTRLTVT.